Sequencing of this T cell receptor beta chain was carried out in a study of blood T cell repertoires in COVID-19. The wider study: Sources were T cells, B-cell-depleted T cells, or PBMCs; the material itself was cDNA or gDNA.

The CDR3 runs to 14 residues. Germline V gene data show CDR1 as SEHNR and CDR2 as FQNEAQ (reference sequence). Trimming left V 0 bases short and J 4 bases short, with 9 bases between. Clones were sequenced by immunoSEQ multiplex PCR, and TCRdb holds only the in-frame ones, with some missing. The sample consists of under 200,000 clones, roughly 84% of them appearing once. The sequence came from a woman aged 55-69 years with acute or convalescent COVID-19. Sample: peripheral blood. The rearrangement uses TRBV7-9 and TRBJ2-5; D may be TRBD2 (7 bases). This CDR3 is CASSLAGGLETQYF. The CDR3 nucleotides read TGTGCCAGCAGCTTAGCGGGGGGGCTAGAGACCCAGTACTTC. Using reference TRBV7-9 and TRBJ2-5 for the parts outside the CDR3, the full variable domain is DTGVSQNPRHKITKRGQNVTFRCDPISEHNRLYWYRQTLGQGPEFLTYFQNEAQLEKSRLLSDRFSAERPKGSFSTLEIQRTEQGDSAMYLCASSLAGGLETQYFGPGTRLLVL.